This T cell receptor beta chain was identified in a study of blood T cell repertoires in COVID-19. Study context: PBMCs, B-cell-depleted T cells, or T cells provided the cDNA or gDNA that made up the material.

The CDR3 runs to 15 residues. Germline V CDR1 and CDR2: WSHSY, SAAADI. V shed 9 bases and J 2 bases; nucleotides not matched to a gene: 8. Sequencing was performed with immunoSEQ multiplex PCR; in TCRdb, only in-frame clones are kept and a portion is missing. Among 150,000 to 200,000 clones, approximately 88% were seen once, and the ten largest hold about 2.6%. The origin of this receptor is a man aged 55 to 69 with acute or convalescent COVID-19. The chain couples TRBV10-2 to TRBJ2-2; 8 nucleotides agree with TRBD2. Material for sequencing was peripheral blood. The CDR3 region is CASKIAGPNTGELFF. In DNA, the CDR3 is TGCGCCAGTAAGATAGCGGGGCCCAACACCGGGGAGCTGTTTTTT.